A selection of T cell receptor beta chains follows, all from one sample in a study of cytomegalovirus exposure and HLA in healthy donors. Profiling relied on immunoSEQ multiplex PCR, and the TCRdb table lists in-frame clones only, not all of them. Here the sample table reports about 78,000 clones. Sequenced: PBMCs. The receptor set was obtained from a female donor in good health and CMV-seropositive. The CDR3 runs from the conserved cysteine through the conserved F or W. A D gene is named only where the DNA matches it firmly.

D: .; V: TRBV29-1; J: TRBJ1-1; CDR3: CSAQRQESEAFF; DNA: TGCAGCGCCCAAAGACAGGAGTCTGAAGCTTTCTTT
D: .; V: TRBV4-1; J: TRBJ2-3; CDR3: CASSQVTLQGTQYF; DNA: TGCGCCAGCAGCCAGGTAACACTACAGGGAACGCAGTATTTT
D: .; V: TRBV30; J: TRBJ1-4; CDR3: CAWRVGASNEKLFF; DNA: TGTGCCTGGAGGGTGGGGGCGTCTAATGAAAAACTGTTTTTT
D: .; V: TRBV28; J: TRBJ1-1; CDR3: CASSSYRVEAFF; DNA: TGTGCCAGCAGTTCGTACAGAGTTGAAGCTTTCTTT
D: TRBD1; V: TRBV7-9; J: TRBJ2-2; CDR3: CASSHTDRGATGELFF; DNA: TGTGCCAGCAGCCACACGGACAGGGGGGCCACCGGGGAGCTGTTTTTT
D: .; V: TRBV29-1; J: TRBJ1-2; CDR3: CSVETGIVGGYTF; DNA: TGCAGCGTTGAAACAGGGATAGTGGGTGGCTACACCTTC
D: TRBD1; V: TRBV28; J: TRBJ1-1; CDR3: CASNPHLTGSKAEAFF; DNA: TGTGCCAGCAACCCTCACCTGACAGGGAGTAAGGCTGAAGCTTTCTTT
D: TRBD1; V: TRBV7-2; J: TRBJ2-7; CDR3: CASSFTTGDRGREQYF; DNA: TGTGCCAGCAGTTTCACAACAGGGGATAGAGGGCGCGAGCAGTACTTC
D: TRBD1; V: TRBV7-9; J: TRBJ1-2; CDR3: CASSFAIPGQGGGYTF; DNA: TGTGCCAGCAGCTTTGCTATTCCGGGACAGGGAGGCGGCTACACCTTC
D: .; V: TRBV6-5; J: TRBJ2-7; CDR3: CASSYAGSTYEQYF; DNA: TGTGCCAGCAGTTACGCTGGCTCAACCTACGAGCAGTACTTC